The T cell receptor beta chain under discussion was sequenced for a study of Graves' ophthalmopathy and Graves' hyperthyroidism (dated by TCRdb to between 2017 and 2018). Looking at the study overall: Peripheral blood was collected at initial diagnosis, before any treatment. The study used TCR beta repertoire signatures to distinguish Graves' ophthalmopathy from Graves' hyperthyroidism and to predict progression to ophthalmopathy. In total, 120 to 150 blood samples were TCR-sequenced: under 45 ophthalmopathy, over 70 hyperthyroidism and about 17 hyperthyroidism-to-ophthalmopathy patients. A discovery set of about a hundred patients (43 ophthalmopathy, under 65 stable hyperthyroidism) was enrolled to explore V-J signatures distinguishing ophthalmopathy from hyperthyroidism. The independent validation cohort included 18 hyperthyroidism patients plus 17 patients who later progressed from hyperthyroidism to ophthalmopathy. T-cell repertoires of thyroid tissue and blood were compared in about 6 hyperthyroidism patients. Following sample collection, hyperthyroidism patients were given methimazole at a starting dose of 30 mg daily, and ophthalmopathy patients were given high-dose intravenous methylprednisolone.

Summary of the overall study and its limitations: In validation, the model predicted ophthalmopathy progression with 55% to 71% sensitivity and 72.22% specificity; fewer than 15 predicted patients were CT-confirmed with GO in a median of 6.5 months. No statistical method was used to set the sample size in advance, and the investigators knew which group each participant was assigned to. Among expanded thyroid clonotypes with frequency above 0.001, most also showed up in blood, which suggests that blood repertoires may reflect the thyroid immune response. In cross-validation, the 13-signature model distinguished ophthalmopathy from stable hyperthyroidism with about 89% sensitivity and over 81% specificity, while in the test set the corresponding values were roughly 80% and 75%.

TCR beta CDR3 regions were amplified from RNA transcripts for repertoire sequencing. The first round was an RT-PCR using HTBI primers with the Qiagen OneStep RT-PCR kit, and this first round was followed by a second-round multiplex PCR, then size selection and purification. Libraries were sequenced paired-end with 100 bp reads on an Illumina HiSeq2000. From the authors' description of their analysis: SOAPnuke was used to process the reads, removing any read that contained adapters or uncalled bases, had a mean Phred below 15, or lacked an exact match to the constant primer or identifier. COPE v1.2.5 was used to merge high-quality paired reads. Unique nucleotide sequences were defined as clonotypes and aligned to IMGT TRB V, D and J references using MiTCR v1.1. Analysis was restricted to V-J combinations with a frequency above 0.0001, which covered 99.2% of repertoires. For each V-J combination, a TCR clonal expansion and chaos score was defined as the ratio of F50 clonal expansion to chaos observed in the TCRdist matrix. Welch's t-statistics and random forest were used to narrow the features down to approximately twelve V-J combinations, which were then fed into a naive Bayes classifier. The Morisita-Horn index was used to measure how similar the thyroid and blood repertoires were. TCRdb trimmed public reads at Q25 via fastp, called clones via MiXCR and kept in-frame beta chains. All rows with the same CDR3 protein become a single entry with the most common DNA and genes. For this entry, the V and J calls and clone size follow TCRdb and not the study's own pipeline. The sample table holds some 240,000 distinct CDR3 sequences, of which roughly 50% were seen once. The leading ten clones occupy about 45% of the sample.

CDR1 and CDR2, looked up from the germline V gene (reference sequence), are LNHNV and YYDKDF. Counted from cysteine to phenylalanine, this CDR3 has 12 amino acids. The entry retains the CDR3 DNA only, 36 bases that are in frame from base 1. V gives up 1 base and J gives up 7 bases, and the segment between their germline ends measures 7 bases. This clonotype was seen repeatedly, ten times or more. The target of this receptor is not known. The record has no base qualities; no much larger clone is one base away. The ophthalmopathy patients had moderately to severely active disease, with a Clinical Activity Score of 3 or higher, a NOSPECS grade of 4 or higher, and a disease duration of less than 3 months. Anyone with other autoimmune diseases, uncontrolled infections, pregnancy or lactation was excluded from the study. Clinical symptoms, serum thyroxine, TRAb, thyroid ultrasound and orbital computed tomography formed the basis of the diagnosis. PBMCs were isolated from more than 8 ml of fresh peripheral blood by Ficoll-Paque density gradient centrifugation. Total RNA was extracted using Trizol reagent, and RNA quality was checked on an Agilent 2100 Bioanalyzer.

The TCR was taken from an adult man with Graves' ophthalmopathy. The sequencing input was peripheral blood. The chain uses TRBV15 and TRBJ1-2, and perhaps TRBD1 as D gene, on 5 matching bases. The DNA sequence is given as TGTGCCACCAGCAGAGCTCAGGGTGGCTACACCTTC. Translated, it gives CATSRAQGGYTF.